Sequencing of this T cell receptor beta chain was carried out in a study of T cells in Graves' hyperthyroidism and ophthalmopathy (dated by TCRdb to about 2019). At the level of the whole study: Peripheral blood was collected at initial diagnosis, before any treatment. The study also compared thyroid tissue and blood T-cell repertoires from roughly six Graves' hyperthyroidism patients. TCR Vbeta CDR3 sequencing of 120 to 150 peripheral blood samples (roughly 43 ophthalmopathy, 75 to 80 hyperthyroidism and some 17 progressor patients) is reported in the paper. Following sampling, methimazole starting at 30 mg daily was given to hyperthyroidism patients, and high-dose intravenous methylprednisolone was given to ophthalmopathy patients. To identify distinguishing TCR V-J signatures, a discovery cohort of 90 to 100 patients was used, comprising 43 with Graves' ophthalmopathy and around 57 with stable Graves' hyperthyroidism. Prospective prediction of ophthalmopathy was tested in an independent validation cohort consisting of roughly 19 hyperthyroidism patients and more than 15 patients who later progressed to ophthalmopathy. The approximately 90 discovery patients were randomly split 7:3 into training and test sets. Results and caveats for the whole study, not just this receptor: Sample size was not statistically predetermined, and blinding of investigators to group allocation was not performed. In validation, the model predicted progression to ophthalmopathy with over 60% sensitivity and 72% to 85% specificity, a median of 6.5 months before onset. Most expanded thyroid clonotypes (frequency above 0.001) were also detected in blood, a finding suggesting that blood repertoires may reflect thyroid immune responses. A model built on a 13 V-J signature distinguished ophthalmopathy from stable hyperthyroidism, reaching 85% to 90% sensitivity and around 82% specificity in cross-validation and 80%/75% in testing.

The TCR beta CDR3 regions were amplified from RNA transcripts. The TCR CDR3 was subjected to a first round of RT-PCR using the HTBI primer set and the Qiagen OneStep RT-PCR kit. A second multiplex PCR round built the libraries, followed by size selection and purification. Paired-end sequencing of the libraries was performed with 100 bp reads on an Illumina HiSeq2000. Per the original workflow: SOAPnuke was used to process the raw data, throwing out any read that contained adapters or uncalled bases, had a mean Phred below 15, or lacked an exact constant-primer or identifier match. COPE v1.2.5 was used to merge the high-quality paired reads, and each unique nucleotide sequence was defined as a clonotype. MiTCR v1.1 was used to align clonotypes to the IMGT TRBV, TRBD and TRBJ reference segments. Analysis was restricted to V-J combinations with a frequency above 0.0001, which covered 98% to 99.2% of repertoires. The TCS score was defined as the ratio of F50 (clonal expansion) to E x V (chaos), calculated using BLOSUM62-based TCRdist between CDR3 peptides within each V-J. Welch's t-statistics and random forest reduced just over 500 V-J features to under 15, which were used in a naive Bayes classifier (R e1071). In-frame beta chains were kept once TCRdb had trimmed the public reads at Q25 with fastp and called clones with MiXCR. CDR3 protein duplicates are merged, each entry listing the most common genes and DNA. TCRdb's processing, not the study's, gives the V and J calls here. A total of 470,000 or so distinct CDR3 sequences appear in this sample, less than 25% of them only once. The ten largest make up about a quarter of the sample.

The CDR3 measures 13 amino acids from cysteine to phenylalanine. Only the CDR3 part of the read is kept: 39 bases, read in frame from the first base. CDR1 and CDR2 are drawn from the germline V gene (reference sequence): LGHDT, YNNKEL. A distance of 16 bases separates the germline ends of V and J, which lose 4 bases and 10 bases respectively. This clonotype turned up a few times. No cognate antigen has been identified for it. No base qualities exist here, and no much larger clone lies one base off it. Stable Graves' hyperthyroidism was defined as no progression to ophthalmopathy during 18 months of follow-up. Hyperthyroidism patients were aged 18 to 65 years and newly diagnosed, with disease duration of less than 2 months. Any patient with an uncontrolled infection, another autoimmune disease, pregnancy or lactation was excluded. Diagnoses relied on clinical symptoms, serum thyroxine and TRAb, thyroid ultrasound and orbital computed tomography. Ficoll-Paque density gradient centrifugation was used to isolate PBMCs from around 10 ml of fresh peripheral blood. Total RNA was extracted with Trizol reagent, and quality was checked on an Agilent 2100 Bioanalyzer.

The sequence is built from TRBV3-1 and TRBJ1-1, with the D gene call left open. This receptor was taken from a man in his late teens or twenties with Graves' hyperthyroidism. The sequenced material came from blood. DNA sequence: TGTGCCAGCAGCCTTAAATCCTCGGGAGGAGCTTTCTTT. The resulting protein is CASSLKSSGGAFF.